The rows below give T cell receptor beta chains drawn from one sample of a study of PD-L1 blockade in urothelial cancer. Method: immunoSEQ multiplex PCR; TCRdb's copy keeps in-frame clones and lacks some. The sample records more than 35,000 clones, approximately 82% being singletons. Sequencing used PBMCs, obtained around atezolizumab (anti-PD-L1) treatment. Receptors were obtained from a man aged 55 to 70 with urothelial cancer. CDR3s include the opening cysteine and the closing phenylalanine or tryptophan. A D gene is named only where the DNA matches it firmly. Size values are once, few and many counts, or a class for expanded clones, and some rows have none.

>-|TRBJ1-2|TRBV27|TRBD1
CASSSDRVGGYTF
TGTGCCAGCAGTTCCGACAGGGTTGGAGGCTACACCTTC
>-|TRBJ1-3|TRBV10-1|-
CASSGSEDSGNTIYF
TGCGCCAGCAGTGGGAGCGAAGACTCTGGAAACACCATATATTTT
>-|TRBJ1-5|TRBV7-2|-
CASSLLEGPQHF
TGTGCCAGCAGCTTATTGGAGGGGCCCCAGCATTTT
>-|TRBJ2-7|TRBV19|-
CASSRLGLSEQYF
TGTGCCAGTAGTCGCCTAGGATTGAGCGAGCAGTACTTC
>-|TRBJ2-2|TRBV5-1|-
CASRADSNTGELFF
TGCGCCAGCAGGGCCGATTCGAACACCGGGGAGCTGTTTTTT
>-|TRBJ1-5|TRBV5-1|-
CASSATGSDNQPQHF
TGCGCCAGCAGCGCAACAGGCTCCGACAATCAGCCCCAGCATTTT
>-|TRBJ2-5|TRBV2|-
CASSPRQGNPTQYF
TGTGCCAGCAGTCCCCGGCAGGGTAATCCGACCCAGTACTTC
>-|TRBJ1-5|TRBV19|TRBD1
CASKSGRTGGANQPQHF
TGTGCCAGTAAATCGGGCCGAACAGGGGGCGCAAATCAGCCCCAGCATTTT
>few|TRBJ2-7|TRBV11-3|TRBD1
CASSLGQGNYEQYF
TGTGCCAGCAGCTTAGGACAGGGAAACTACGAGCAGTACTTC
>once|TRBJ1-6|TRBV5-1|-
CASSLTPGGDDSPLHF
TGCGCCAGCAGTCTAACCCCGGGGGGGGATGATTCACCCCTCCACTTT
>-|TRBJ1-2|TRBV5-4|TRBD1
CASSLTGGNYGYTF
TGTGCCAGCAGCTTGACAGGGGGGAACTATGGCTACACCTTC
>-|TRBJ1-1|TRBV2|TRBD1
CASEGQGMNTEAFF
TGTGCCTCCGAGGGACAGGGGATGAACACTGAAGCTTTCTTT
>-|TRBJ2-7|TRBV28|-
CASSLGQGWTYEQYF
TGTGCCAGCAGTTTAGGGCAGGGTTGGACCTACGAGCAGTACTTC
>-|TRBJ2-7|TRBV11-2|-
CASSVLPQQGNEQYF
TGTGCCAGCAGCGTCCTCCCACAACAGGGCAACGAGCAGTACTTC
>few|TRBJ1-4|TRBV7-9|TRBD1
CASSDRAANEKLFF
TGTGCCAGCAGCGACAGGGCGGCTAATGAAAAACTGTTTTTT
>few|TRBJ2-2|TRBV28|TRBD2
CASSLWGGGGTGELFF
TGTGCCAGCAGTTTATGGGGCGGGGGAGGAACCGGGGAGCTGTTTTTT
>-|TRBJ1-2|TRBV18|-
CASSREGTQRGGYTF
TGTGCCAGCTCAAGAGAGGGGACGCAACGGGGGGGCTACACCTTC
>-|TRBJ2-3|TRBV4-2|TRBD1
CASSQDRGTGGPTDTQYF
TGTGCCAGCAGCCAAGATAGGGGAACAGGGGGTCCCACAGATACGCAGTATTTT
>-|TRBJ2-7|TRBV28|-
CASSPNRAAGGEQYF
TGTGCCAGCAGTCCGAACAGGGCAGCAGGAGGCGAGCAGTACTTC
>-|TRBJ1-4|TRBV7-2|TRBD1
CASSRQGRNEKLFF
TGTGCCAGCAGCAGACAGGGGCGTAATGAAAAACTGTTTTTT
>-|TRBJ2-3|TRBV2|-
CASSESGTDTQYF
TGTGCCAGCAGTGAGAGTGGCACAGATACGCAGTATTTT
>-|TRBJ1-2|TRBV2|-
CASSLHSRGQESGYTF
TGTGCCAGCAGCCTGCATTCAAGGGGCCAAGAGTCCGGCTACACCTTC
>-|TRBJ2-1|TRBV5-1|-
CASSLGPASGYNEQFF
TGCGCCAGCAGCTTGGGGCCAGCTTCGGGTTACAATGAGCAGTTCTTC
>-|TRBJ2-1|TRBV4-1|-
CASSQVDLVTYNEQFF
TGCGCCAGCAGCCAAGTGGACTTAGTAACCTACAATGAGCAGTTCTTC
>-|TRBJ1-5|TRBV6-5|-
CASRWTVRGPQHF
TGTGCCAGCAGGTGGACAGTCCGGGGGCCCCAGCATTTT
>-|TRBJ2-7|TRBV30|TRBD1
CAWSEGQGVEQYF
TGTGCCTGGAGTGAGGGACAGGGAGTCGAGCAGTACTTC
>-|TRBJ2-3|TRBV6-5|TRBD2
CASSRLAASTDTQYF
TGTGCCAGCAGTCGACTAGCGGCTAGCACAGATACGCAGTATTTT
>once|TRBJ2-2|TRBV30|TRBD2
CAWSVGLAGNTGELFF
TGTGCCTGGAGTGTAGGGCTAGCGGGAAACACCGGGGAGCTGTTTTTT
>-|TRBJ2-7|TRBV27|-
CASIIFRTDYYEQYF
TGTGCCAGCATCATCTTTCGGACAGATTACTACGAGCAGTACTTC
>-|TRBJ1-1|TRBV6-6|-
CATIRTDTEAFF
TGTGCCACAATACGTACGGACACTGAAGCTTTCTTT
>-|TRBJ2-1|TRBV18|TRBD2
CASSPPGLAVPYNEQFF
TGTGCCAGCTCACCACCCGGACTAGCGGTTCCCTACAATGAGCAGTTCTTC
>few|TRBJ1-3|TRBV28|-
CASRQRNTIYF
TGTGCCAGCAGACAGCGAAACACCATATATTTT
>once|TRBJ2-5|TRBV18|-
CASSPIGETQYF
TGTGCCAGCTCACCCATCGGAGAGACCCAGTACTTC
>-|TRBJ1-1|TRBV15|TRBD1
CATSRVAPPQGLNTEAFF
TGTGCCACCAGCAGAGTAGCCCCCCCACAGGGGTTGAACACTGAAGCTTTCTTT
>once|TRBJ2-7|TRBV27|-
CASSSLTEGYSYEQYF
TGTGCCAGCAGTTCCCTTACCGAGGGATACTCCTACGAGCAGTACTTC